This is a list of T cell receptor beta chains from one sample in a study of blood T cells in healthy people across ages. TCRdb analysed the 5' RACE reads with MiXCR anew, one entry per CDR3 protein. The data show about 780,000 distinct CDR3 sequences, about 46% seen once. Sequencing input: blood. Receptors were obtained from a man older than 75 in good health. Both conserved end residues are part of each CDR3. The order of the fields is D gene, J gene, V gene, clone size, CDR3 DNA, CDR3 protein. D genes are given only for firm matches. Where a row states a size, it is once, few, many or the class of an expanded clone; other rows omit it.

NA | TRBJ1-2 | TRBV12-3/TRBV12-4 | NA | TGTGCCAGCAGGAAAAGGACGGTGGTCTATGGCTACACCTTC | CASRKRTVVYGYTF
TRBD2 | TRBJ2-7 | TRBV10-3 | NA | TGTGCCATCTCGGGAGGGGCTAGCGGGAGGTCTGAGCAGTACTTC | CAISGGASGRSEQYF
TRBD2 | TRBJ2-1 | TRBV5-1 | few | TGCGCCAGCAGCCAACCCGTGAGCGGGGGTGAGCAGTTCTTC | CASSQPVSGGEQFF
NA | TRBJ1-5 | TRBV4-2 | NA | TGTGCCAGCAGCCAAGATATGGGGGGCGATCAGCCCCAGCATTTT | CASSQDMGGDQPQHF
TRBD2 | TRBJ2-5 | TRBV29-1 | NA | TGCAGCGTGGGACTAGCGGGGGAGCAGTACTTC | CSVGLAGEQYF
TRBD2 | TRBJ2-3 | TRBV29-1 | NA | TGCAGCGTTGACGGTACTAGCGGGAAAACAGATACGCAGTATTTT | CSVDGTSGKTDTQYF
NA | TRBJ2-1 | TRBV30 | once | TGTGCCTGGAGATCGGGACTCGGTCCCAGTGAGCAGTTCTTC | CAWRSGLGPSEQFF
TRBD2 | TRBJ2-2 | TRBV5-1 | NA | TGCGCCAGCAGCTTGGCCGGGGGGGCTCCGCTCCGGGAGCTGTTTTTT | CASSLAGGAPLRELFF
NA | TRBJ2-5 | TRBV2 | few | TGTGCCAGCAGTGTAATTTCTCAAGAGACCCAGTACTTC | CASSVISQETQYF
NA | TRBJ1-6 | TRBV28 | NA | TGTGCCAGCATCGGACCAGGGAATAACCCACCCCTCCACTTT | CASIGPGNNPPLHF
NA | TRBJ1-2 | TRBV6-2/TRBV6-3 | few | TGTGCCAGCAGTACCCAGGGGAGAAACTATGGCTACACCTTC | CASSTQGRNYGYTF
NA | TRBJ2-1 | TRBV7-6 | NA | TGTGCCAGCAGCTTAGCGGGGCGGATGCGTGAGCAGTTCTTC | CASSLAGRMREQFF
TRBD2 | TRBJ2-1 | TRBV28 | few | TGTGCCAGCAGTTTTGGACTAGCGGGAGTTAGTGAGCAGTTCTTC | CASSFGLAGVSEQFF
NA | TRBJ1-2 | TRBV7-2 | few | TGTGCCAGCGGGGGTAACTATGGCTACACCTTC | CASGGNYGYTF
NA | TRBJ1-6 | TRBV9 | NA | TGTGTCAGCAGCGCAGACTCGAATTCACCCCTCCACTTT | CVSSADSNSPLHF
NA | TRBJ2-1 | TRBV29-1 | NA | TGCAGCGTTGAAGATCTGACTATAAGTATCTATGAGCAGTTCTTC | CSVEDLTISIYEQFF
TRBD2 | TRBJ2-5 | TRBV9 | NA | TGTGCCAGCAGCGTTGGCCTAGCGGGAGGGCCTTCCCAAGAGACCCAGTACTTC | CASSVGLAGGPSQETQYF